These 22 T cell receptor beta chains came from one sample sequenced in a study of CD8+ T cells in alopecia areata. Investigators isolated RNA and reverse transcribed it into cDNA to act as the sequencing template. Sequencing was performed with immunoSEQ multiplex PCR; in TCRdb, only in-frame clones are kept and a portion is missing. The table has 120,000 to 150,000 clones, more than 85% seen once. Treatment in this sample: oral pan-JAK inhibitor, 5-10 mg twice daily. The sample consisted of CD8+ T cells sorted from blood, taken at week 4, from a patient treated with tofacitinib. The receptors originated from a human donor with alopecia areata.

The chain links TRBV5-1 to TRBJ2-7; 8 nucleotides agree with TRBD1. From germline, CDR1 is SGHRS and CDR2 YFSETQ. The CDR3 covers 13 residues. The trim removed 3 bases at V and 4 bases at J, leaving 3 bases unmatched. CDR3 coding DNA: TGCGCCAGCAGCTCCTGGACAGGGTACGAGCAGTACTTC. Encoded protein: CASSSWTGYEQYF.

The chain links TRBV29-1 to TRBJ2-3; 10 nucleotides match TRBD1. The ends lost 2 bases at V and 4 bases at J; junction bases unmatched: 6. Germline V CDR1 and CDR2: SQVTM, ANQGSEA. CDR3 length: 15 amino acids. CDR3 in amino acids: CSVEILDRGADTQYF. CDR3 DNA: TGCAGCGTTGAAATTTTGGACAGGGGGGCAGATACGCAGTATTTT.

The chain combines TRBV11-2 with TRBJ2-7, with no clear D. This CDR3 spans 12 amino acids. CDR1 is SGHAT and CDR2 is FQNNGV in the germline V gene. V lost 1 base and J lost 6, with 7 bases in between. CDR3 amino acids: CASSLGAFEQYF. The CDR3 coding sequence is TGTGCCAGCAGCTTAGGGGCGTTCGAGCAGTACTTC.

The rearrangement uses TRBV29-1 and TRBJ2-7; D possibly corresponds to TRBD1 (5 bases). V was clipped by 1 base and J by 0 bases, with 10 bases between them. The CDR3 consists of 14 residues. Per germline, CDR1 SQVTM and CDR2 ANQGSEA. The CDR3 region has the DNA TGCAGCGTTGAAGGCCAGGGCCCCTCCTACGAGCAGTACTTC. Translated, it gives CSVEGQGPSYEQYF.

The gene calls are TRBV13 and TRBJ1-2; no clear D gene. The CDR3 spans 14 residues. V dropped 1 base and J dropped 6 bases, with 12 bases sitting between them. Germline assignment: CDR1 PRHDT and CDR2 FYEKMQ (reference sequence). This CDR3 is CASSLEAGYDGYTF. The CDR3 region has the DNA TGTGCCAGCAGCTTAGAAGCGGGCTACGATGGCTACACCTTC.

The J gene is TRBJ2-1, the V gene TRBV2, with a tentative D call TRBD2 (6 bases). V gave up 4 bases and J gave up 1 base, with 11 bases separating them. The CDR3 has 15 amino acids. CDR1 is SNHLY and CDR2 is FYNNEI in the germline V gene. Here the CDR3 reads CASSGLVWSYNEQFF. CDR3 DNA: TGTGCCAGCAGTGGACTAGTCTGGTCCTACAATGAGCAGTTCTTC. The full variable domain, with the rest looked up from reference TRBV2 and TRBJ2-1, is EPEVTQTPSHQVTQMGQEVILRCVPISNHLYFYWYRQILGQKVEFLVSFYNNEISEKSEIFDDQFSVERPDGSNFTLKIRSTKLEDSAMYFCASSGLVWSYNEQFFGPGTRLTVL.

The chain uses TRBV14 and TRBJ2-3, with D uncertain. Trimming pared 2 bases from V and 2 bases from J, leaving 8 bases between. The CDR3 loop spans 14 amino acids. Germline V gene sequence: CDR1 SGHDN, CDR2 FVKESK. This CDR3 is CASSQSVLTDTQYF. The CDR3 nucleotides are TGTGCCAGCAGCCAATCGGTTCTCACAGATACGCAGTATTTT.

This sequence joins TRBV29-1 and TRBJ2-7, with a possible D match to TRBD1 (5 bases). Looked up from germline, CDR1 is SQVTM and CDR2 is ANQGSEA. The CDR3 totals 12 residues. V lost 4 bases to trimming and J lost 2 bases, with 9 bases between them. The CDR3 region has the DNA TGCAGCGTTGCACAGGAGCCCTACGAGCAGTACTTC. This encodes CSVAQEPYEQYF.

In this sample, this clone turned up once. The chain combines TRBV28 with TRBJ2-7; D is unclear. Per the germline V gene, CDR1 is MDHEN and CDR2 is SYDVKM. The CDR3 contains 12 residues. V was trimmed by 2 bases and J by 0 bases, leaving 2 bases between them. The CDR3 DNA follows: TGTGCCAGCAGTTTAGTCTCCTACGAGCAGTACTTC. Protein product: CASSLVSYEQYF.

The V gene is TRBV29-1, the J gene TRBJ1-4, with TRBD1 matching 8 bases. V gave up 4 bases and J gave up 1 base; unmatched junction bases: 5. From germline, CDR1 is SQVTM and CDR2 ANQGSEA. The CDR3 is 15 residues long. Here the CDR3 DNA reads TGCAGCGTTGTTGGCAGGGGGCAAACTAATGAAAAACTGTTTTTT. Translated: CSVVGRGQTNEKLFF.

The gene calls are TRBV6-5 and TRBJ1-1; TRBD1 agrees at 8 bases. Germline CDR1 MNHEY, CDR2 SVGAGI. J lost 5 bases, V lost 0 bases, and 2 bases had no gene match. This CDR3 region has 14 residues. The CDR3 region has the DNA TGTGCCAGCAGTTACTCAACAGGGGGAACTGAAGCTTTCTTT. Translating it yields CASSYSTGGTEAFF.

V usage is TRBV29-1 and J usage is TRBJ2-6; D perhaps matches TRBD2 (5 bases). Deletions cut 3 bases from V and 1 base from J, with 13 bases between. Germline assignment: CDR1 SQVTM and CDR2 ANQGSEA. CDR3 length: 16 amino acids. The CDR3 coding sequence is TGCAGCGTTGAGAGCCGGGGATTGTCTGGGGCCAACGTCCTGACTTTC. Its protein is CSVESRGLSGANVLTF. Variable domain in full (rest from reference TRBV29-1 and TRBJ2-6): SAVISQKPSRDICQRGTSLTIQCQVDSQVTMMFWYRQQPGQSLTLIATANQGSEATYESGFVIDKFPISRPNLTFSTLTVSNMSPEDSSIYLCSVESRGLSGANVLTFGAGSRLTVL.

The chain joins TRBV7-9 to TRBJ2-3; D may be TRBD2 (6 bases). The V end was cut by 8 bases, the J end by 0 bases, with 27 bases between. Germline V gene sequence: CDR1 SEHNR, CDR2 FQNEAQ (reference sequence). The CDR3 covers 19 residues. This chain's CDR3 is CASPQAGGVWRESTDTQYF. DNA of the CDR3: TGTGCCAGCCCCCAAGCGGGTGGAGTGTGGCGGGAAAGCACAGATACGCAGTATTTT. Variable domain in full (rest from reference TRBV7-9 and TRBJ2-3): DTGVSQNPRHKITKRGQNVTFRCDPISEHNRLYWYRQTLGQGPEFLTYFQNEAQLEKSRLLSDRFSAERPKGSFSTLEIQRTEQGDSAMYLCASPQAGGVWRESTDTQYFGPGTRLTVL.

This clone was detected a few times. CDR3 region: CASANLGTDTQYF. The CDR3 DNA follows: TGCGCCAGTGCTAATTTGGGCACAGATACGCAGTATTTT. J is TRBJ2-3 and V is TRBV10-2, with D uncertain. Germline CDR1 is WSHSY and CDR2 is SAAADI. V lost 9 bases to trimming and J lost 1 base, with 11 bases between them. The CDR3 contains 13 residues.

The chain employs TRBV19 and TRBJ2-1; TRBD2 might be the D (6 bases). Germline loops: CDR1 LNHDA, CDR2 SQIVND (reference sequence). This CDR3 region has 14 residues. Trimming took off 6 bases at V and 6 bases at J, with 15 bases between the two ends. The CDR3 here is CASSPGTASNEQFF. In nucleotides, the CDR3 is TGTGCCAGTAGCCCCGGGACTGCAAGCAATGAGCAGTTCTTC. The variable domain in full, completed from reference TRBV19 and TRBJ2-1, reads DGGITQSPKYLFRKEGQNVTLSCEQNLNHDAMYWYRQDPGQGLRLIYYSQIVNDFQKGDIAEGYSVSREKKESFPLTVTSAQKNPTAFYLCASSPGTASNEQFFGPGTRLTVL.

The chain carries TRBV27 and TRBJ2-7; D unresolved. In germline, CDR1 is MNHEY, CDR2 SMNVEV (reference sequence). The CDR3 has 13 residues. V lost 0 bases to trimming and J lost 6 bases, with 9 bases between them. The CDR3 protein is CASSLSDKREQYF. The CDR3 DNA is TGTGCCAGCAGTTTATCCGATAAGCGCGAGCAGTACTTC.

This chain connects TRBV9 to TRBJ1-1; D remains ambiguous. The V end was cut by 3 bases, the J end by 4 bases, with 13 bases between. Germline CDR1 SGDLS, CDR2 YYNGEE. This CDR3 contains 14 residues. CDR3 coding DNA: TGTGCCAGCAGCGCGACGTCAGGAGGCACTGAAGCTTTCTTT. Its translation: CASSATSGGTEAFF.

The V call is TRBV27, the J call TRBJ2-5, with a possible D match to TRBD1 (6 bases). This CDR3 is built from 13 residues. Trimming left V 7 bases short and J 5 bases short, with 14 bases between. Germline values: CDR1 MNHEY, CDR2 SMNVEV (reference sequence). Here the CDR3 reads CASKGQGQETQYF. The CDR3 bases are TGTGCCAGCAAAGGTCAGGGGCAGGAGACCCAGTACTTC.

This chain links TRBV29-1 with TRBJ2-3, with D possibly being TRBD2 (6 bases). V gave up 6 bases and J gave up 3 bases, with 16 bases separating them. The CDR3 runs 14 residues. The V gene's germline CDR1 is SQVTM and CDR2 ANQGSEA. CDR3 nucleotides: TGCAGCGTAGCCGGGCCCGGGGGAACAGATACGCAGTATTTT. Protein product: CSVAGPGGTDTQYF.

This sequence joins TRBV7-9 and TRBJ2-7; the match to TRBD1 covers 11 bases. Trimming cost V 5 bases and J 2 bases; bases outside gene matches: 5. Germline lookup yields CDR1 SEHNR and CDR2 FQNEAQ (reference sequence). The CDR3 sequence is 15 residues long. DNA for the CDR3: TGTGCCAGCAGCCCCCGGACAGGGGGCACCTACGAGCAGTACTTC. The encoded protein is CASSPRTGGTYEQYF.

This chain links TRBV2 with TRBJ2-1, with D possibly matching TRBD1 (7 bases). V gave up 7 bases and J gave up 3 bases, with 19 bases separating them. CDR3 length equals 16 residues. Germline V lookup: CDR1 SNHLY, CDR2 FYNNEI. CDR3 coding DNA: TGTGCCAGCAAAGATTCCAGGGGGGAGAACTACAATGAGCAGTTCTTC. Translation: CASKDSRGENYNEQFF.

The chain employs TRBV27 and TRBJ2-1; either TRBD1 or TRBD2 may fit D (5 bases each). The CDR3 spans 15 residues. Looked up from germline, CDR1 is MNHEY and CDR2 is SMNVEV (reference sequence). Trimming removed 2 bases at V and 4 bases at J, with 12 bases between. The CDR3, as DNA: TGTGCCAGCAGTTTACAAACGGGACCATACAATGAGCAGTTCTTC. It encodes CASSLQTGPYNEQFF.